The clone carrying this TCR beta chain was counted many times. The antigen remains undetermined. This sample is drawn from a study of neurological immune-mediated disorders. Study outcomes and limitations: The study found no CDR3 amino acid sequences shared by expanded clones across subjects, suggesting private repertoires in all groups.

The unsorted libraries were prepared from 2 million PBMCs (stored at -80 C). The CDR3 sequence is 14 residues long. The germline V gene encodes CDR1 LGHNA and CDR2 YSLEER. V gave up 3 bases and J gave up 0 bases, with 8 bases separating them. By 5'RACE with 10-nucleotide random UMIs, the cDNA was made. Every sequencing run generated in excess of 180 million TCR-beta sequences. These sequences covered 15-18 subjects. TCRdb recomputed calls from the 5' RACE reads with MiXCR, one row per CDR3 protein. The table has 80,000 to 100,000 distinct CDR3 sequences, under 4.5% seen once; the top ten hold approximately 2.9%.

Sequenced material: PBMCs. The clonotype was recovered from a woman aged 45-65 years with multiple sclerosis. The rearrangement uses TRBV4-3 and TRBJ1-1; D remains unclear. As DNA, the CDR3 is TGCGCCAGCAGCCACCCTGGGATGAACACTGAAGCTTTCTTT. Translating gives CASSHPGMNTEAFF.